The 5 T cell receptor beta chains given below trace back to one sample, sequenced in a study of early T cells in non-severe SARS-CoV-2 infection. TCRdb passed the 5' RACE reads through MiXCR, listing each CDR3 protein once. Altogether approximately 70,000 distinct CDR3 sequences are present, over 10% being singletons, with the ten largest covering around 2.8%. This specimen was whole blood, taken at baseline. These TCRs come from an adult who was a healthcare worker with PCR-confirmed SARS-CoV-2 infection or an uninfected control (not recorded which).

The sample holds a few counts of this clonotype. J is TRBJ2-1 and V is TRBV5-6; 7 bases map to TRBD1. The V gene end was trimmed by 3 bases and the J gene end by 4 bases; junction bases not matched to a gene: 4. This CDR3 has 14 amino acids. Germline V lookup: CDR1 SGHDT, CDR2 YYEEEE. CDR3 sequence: CASSSGQTYNEQFF. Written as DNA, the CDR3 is TGTGCCAGCAGCTCGGGACAGACGTACAATGAGCAGTTCTTC.

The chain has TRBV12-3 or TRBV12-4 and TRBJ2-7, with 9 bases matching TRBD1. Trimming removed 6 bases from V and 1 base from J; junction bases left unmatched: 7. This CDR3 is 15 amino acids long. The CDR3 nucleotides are TGTGCCAGCAGCCTCCGACAGGGGGGGTCCTACGAGCAGTACTTC. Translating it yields CASSLRQGGSYEQYF.

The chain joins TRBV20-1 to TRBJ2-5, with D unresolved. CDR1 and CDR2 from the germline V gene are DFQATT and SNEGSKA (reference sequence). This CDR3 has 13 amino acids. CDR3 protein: CSPRFENEETQYF. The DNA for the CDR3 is TGCAGCCCCCGGTTTGAGAACGAGGAGACCCAGTACTTC.

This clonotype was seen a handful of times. CDR3 loop: CATKSAWQRNQPQHF. DNA of the CDR3: TGTGCCACCAAAAGCGCATGGCAACGCAATCAGCCCCAGCATTTT. The J gene is TRBJ1-5, the V gene TRBV15; D remains ambiguous. This CDR3 contains 15 residues. The germline V gene has CDR1 LNHNV and CDR2 YYDKDF (reference sequence). Trimming left V 7 bases short and J 2 bases short, with 15 bases between.

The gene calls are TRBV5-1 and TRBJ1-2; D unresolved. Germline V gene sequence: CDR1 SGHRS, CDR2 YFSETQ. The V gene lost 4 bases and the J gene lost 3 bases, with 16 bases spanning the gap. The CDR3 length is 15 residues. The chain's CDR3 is CASSPGALGYYGYTF. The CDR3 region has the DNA TGCGCCAGCAGCCCTGGAGCGCTGGGCTACTATGGCTACACCTTC.